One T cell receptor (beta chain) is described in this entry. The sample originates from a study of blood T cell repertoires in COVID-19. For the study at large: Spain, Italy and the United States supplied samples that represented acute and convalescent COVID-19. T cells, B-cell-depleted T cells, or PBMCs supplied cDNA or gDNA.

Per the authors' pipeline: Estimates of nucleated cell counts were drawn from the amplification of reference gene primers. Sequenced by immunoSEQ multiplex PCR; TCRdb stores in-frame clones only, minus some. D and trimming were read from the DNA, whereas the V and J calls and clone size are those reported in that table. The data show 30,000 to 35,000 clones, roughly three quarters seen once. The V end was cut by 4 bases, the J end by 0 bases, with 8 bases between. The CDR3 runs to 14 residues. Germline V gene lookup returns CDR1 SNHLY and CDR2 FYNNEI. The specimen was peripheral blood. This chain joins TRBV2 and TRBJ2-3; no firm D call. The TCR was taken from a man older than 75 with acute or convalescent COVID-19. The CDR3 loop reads CASSVRTSTDTQYF. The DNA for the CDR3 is TGTGCCAGCAGTGTAAGAACTAGCACAGATACGCAGTATTTT.